This entry is about one TCR beta chain. In the PCR, 60 Vbeta and 13 Jbeta primers were used. TCRdb keeps only in-frame clones here, not all; method: immunoSEQ multiplex PCR. Of around 170,000 clones detected, about 82% appear once; the ten largest clones hold about 1.5%. Germline V gene data show CDR1 as GTSNPN and CDR2 as SVGIG (reference sequence). Trimming stripped 0 bases from V and 6 bases from J, with 17 bases between. This CDR3 spans 15 amino acids. The data derive from a study of cytomegalovirus exposure and HLA in healthy donors. V and J are TRBV30 and TRBJ1-1, with D maybe TRBD1 (5 bases). The sequence was collected from a man aged 18 to 29 in good health and CMV-seronegative. What was sequenced was PBMCs. In DNA form, the CDR3 reads TGTGCCTGGAGTGTATATCCCGGGGGAGGGGCTGAAGCTTTCTTT. Encoded protein: CAWSVYPGGGAEAFF.